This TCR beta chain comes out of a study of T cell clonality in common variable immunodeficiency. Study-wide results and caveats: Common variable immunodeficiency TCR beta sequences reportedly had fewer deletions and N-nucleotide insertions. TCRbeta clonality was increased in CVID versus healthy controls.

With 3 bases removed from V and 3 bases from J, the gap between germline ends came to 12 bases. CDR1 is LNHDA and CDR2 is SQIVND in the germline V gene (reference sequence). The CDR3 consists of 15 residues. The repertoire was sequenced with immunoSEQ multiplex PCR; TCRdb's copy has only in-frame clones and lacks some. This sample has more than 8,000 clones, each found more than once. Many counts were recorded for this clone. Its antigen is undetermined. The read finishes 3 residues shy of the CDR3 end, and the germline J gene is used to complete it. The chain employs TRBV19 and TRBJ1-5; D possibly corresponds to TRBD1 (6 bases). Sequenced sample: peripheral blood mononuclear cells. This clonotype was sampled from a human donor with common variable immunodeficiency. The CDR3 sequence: CASSIGRGYNQPQHF. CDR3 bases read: TGTGCCAGTAGTATTGGCAGGGGTTACAATCAGCCC.